This is a list of T cell receptor beta chains from one sample in a study of shared clonotypes between healthy human individuals. TCRdb's table, derived via immunoSEQ multiplex PCR, lists solely in-frame clones and lacks some. The sample includes some 1,600,000 clones, 98% of them seen just once. Sequencing used naive CD4+ T cells sorted from blood. These receptors were taken from a man aged 25-40 years in good health. Both conserved end residues are part of each CDR3. D genes are given only for firm matches. Not every row has a clone size; where given, it reads once, few, many or a size class.

V,size,J,D,DNA,CDR3
TRBV2,NA,TRBJ2-2,NA,TGTGCCGTGAGGGCCCCCCGCAACGGGGAGCTGTTTTTT,CAVRAPRNGELFF
TRBV25-1,NA,TRBJ2-5,TRBD2,TGTGCCAGCAGTGATATCGCGGGAGGGCTACAAGAGACCCAGTACTTC,CASSDIAGGLQETQYF
TRBV4-3,NA,TRBJ2-2,TRBD2,TGCGCCAGCGGAGGTGTAGCGGGATTCTTCACCGGGGAGCTGTTTTTT,CASGGVAGFFTGELFF
TRBV27,NA,TRBJ2-1,TRBD1,TGTGCCAGCAGCTGGGGGACAGGTGTCTACAATGAGCAGTTCTTC,CASSWGTGVYNEQFF
TRBV10-1,NA,TRBJ2-1,TRBD1,TGCGCCAGCAGCAGACAGGGTAGCTCCTACAATGAGCAGTTCTTC,CASSRQGSSYNEQFF
TRBV6-5,NA,TRBJ2-7,TRBD1,TGTGCCAGCAGGGACAGGGTCGGTTACTACGAGCAGTACTTC,CASRDRVGYYEQYF
TRBV7-2,NA,TRBJ2-7,NA,TGTGCCAGCAGCTTAGGTTGGGGGAGAGAGCAGTACTTC,CASSLGWGREQYF
TRBV28,NA,TRBJ1-1,NA,TGTGCCAGCAGTCCAGGGTTTGGGAACACTGAAGCTTTCTTT,CASSPGFGNTEAFF
TRBV25-1,NA,TRBJ2-5,TRBD1,TGTGCCAGCAGTGTGCCAGGGGGAGCGGAGACCCAGTACTTC,CASSVPGGAETQYF
TRBV2,NA,TRBJ1-2,NA,TGTGCCAGCAGTGAAGTTGGGTGGGGCTATGGCTACACCTTC,CASSEVGWGYGYTF
TRBV4-2,NA,TRBJ2-1,NA,TGTGCCAGCAGCCAAGAGGGGTACACGCTTGAGCAGTTCTTC,CASSQEGYTLEQFF
TRBV5-6,NA,TRBJ2-5,TRBD2,TGTGCCAGCAGCTCAGTAGCGGGAGGGGAGACCCAGTACTTC,CASSSVAGGETQYF
TRBV11-2,NA,TRBJ2-7,NA,TGTGCCAGCAGCTTAGGAGGCGGATGGAGGTCCCACGAGCAGTACTTC,CASSLGGGWRSHEQYF
TRBV5-1,NA,TRBJ2-7,TRBD1,TGCGCCAGCAGCTCAACAGGGGGCAGCTACGAGCAGTACTTC,CASSSTGGSYEQYF
TRBV6-5,NA,TRBJ2-1,NA,TGTGCCAGCAGTTACGGTTTAGCGACATACAATGAGCAGTTCTTC,CASSYGLATYNEQFF
TRBV7-9,once,TRBJ2-7,NA,TGTGCCAGCAGTCGGGACCTCTACGAGCAGTACTTC,CASSRDLYEQYF
TRBV5-1,NA,TRBJ2-2,NA,TGCGCCAGCTGCCTTCTCTCGAACACCGGGGAGCTGTTTTTT,CASCLLSNTGELFF
TRBV9,NA,TRBJ2-1,NA,TGTGCCAGCAGCGTAGGACAGATCTCCTACAATGAGCAGTTCTTC,CASSVGQISYNEQFF
TRBV13,NA,TRBJ2-2,TRBD2,TGTGCCAGCAGCCTGGCGCCCTTAGCGGGAGGAGGAGGGGAGCTGTTTTTT,CASSLAPLAGGGGELFF
TRBV7-2,NA,TRBJ1-1,NA,TGTGCCAGCAGCTTAGCCTTCGGGCGGGAAGCTTTCTTT,CASSLAFGREAFF
TRBV18,NA,TRBJ1-1,NA,TGTGCCAGCTCAGCCGGCAGGGACACTGAAGCTTTCTTT,CASSAGRDTEAFF
TRBV19,NA,TRBJ2-1,TRBD2,TGTGCCAGCGCCGGGACGGCCGGGACTAGCGAACTACATGAGCAGTTCTTC,CASAGTAGTSELHEQFF
TRBV2,NA,TRBJ2-7,TRBD2,TGTGCCAGCAGGGGACTAGCGGACTCCTACGAGCAGTACTTC,CASRGLADSYEQYF
TRBV18,NA,TRBJ2-7,NA,TGTGCCAGCTCACCTTATCCAGGGAACGAGCAGTACTTC,CASSPYPGNEQYF
TRBV9,NA,TRBJ2-2,TRBD2,TGTGCCAGCAGCGTAGATGGGACTAGCGGGATGTCCGGGGAGCTGTTTTTT,CASSVDGTSGMSGELFF
TRBV7-9,NA,TRBJ2-7,NA,TGTGCCAGCAGCTTAGTGGGCGAGCAGTACTTC,CASSLVGEQYF
TRBV15,NA,TRBJ1-5,NA,TGTGCCACCAGCAGAAGGGGGTGGAATCAGCCCCAGCATTTT,CATSRRGWNQPQHF
TRBV18,NA,TRBJ2-7,TRBD2,TGTGCCAGCTCACCCGGGACTAAAGCCTACGAGCAGTACTTC,CASSPGTKAYEQYF
TRBV7-9,NA,TRBJ2-7,TRBD2,TGTGCCAGCAGCCAGACTAGCGGGAGGGTCGAGCAGTACTTC,CASSQTSGRVEQYF
TRBV2,NA,TRBJ2-5,TRBD2,TGTGCCAACCAGCGGGACCCCCAAGAGACCCAGTACTTC,CANQRDPQETQYF
TRBV5-4,once,TRBJ2-7,TRBD1,TGTGCCAGCAACGACGCCCGGGACAGGGGATACGAGCAGTACTTC,CASNDARDRGYEQYF
TRBV18,NA,TRBJ2-1,TRBD2,TGTGCCAGCTCACCACGGACTAGTGTTAATGAGCAGTTCTTC,CASSPRTSVNEQFF
TRBV10-1,once,TRBJ2-2,TRBD1,TGCGCCAGCAGTTCTAGGACAGGGGGCGCGGGAACCGGGGAGCTGTTTTTT,CASSSRTGGAGTGELFF
TRBV5-1,NA,TRBJ1-3,NA,TGCGCCAGCAGCTTGGCGGGCACCGATTCTGGAAACACCATATATTTT,CASSLAGTDSGNTIYF
TRBV28,NA,TRBJ2-5,NA,TGTGCCAGCAGTCCCGGCGGGGATCAAGAGACCCAGTACTTC,CASSPGGDQETQYF
TRBV9,NA,TRBJ2-1,TRBD2,TGTGCCAGCAGCGGATCGGGGAGGGGTTACAATGAGCAGTTCTTC,CASSGSGRGYNEQFF
TRBV18,NA,TRBJ2-3,TRBD2,TGTGCCAGCTCACCGGCGGGGGGAAGGTTACTCACAGATACGCAGTATTTT,CASSPAGGRLLTDTQYF
TRBV9,NA,TRBJ1-1,NA,TGTGCCAGCAGCGTAGGTGCCAGGGTGGAGAACACTGAAGCTTTCTTT,CASSVGARVENTEAFF
TRBV5-4,once,TRBJ2-3,NA,TGTGCCAGCAGCACGGGCCGAGACCCACAGTATTTT,CASSTGRDPQYF
TRBV15,NA,TRBJ2-2,TRBD1,TGTGCCACCAACCGGGACAGGGTGAACACCGGGGAGCTGTTTTTT,CATNRDRVNTGELFF
TRBV18,NA,TRBJ2-1,TRBD2,TGTGCCAGCTCACCGGTTTTCCGGGACAACCTCCCGGGACTAGCGGGAATGGGTTACAATGAGCAGTTCTTC,CASSPVFRDNLPGLAGMGYNEQFF
TRBV15,NA,TRBJ2-5,NA,TGTGCCACCAGCAGAGAGAGGTCGGGTCAAGAGACCCAGTACTTC,CATSRERSGQETQYF
TRBV27,NA,TRBJ1-5,NA,TGTGCCAGCAAGCTGGGAGGAGTTTACAATCAGCCCCAGCATTTT,CASKLGGVYNQPQHF
TRBV27,NA,TRBJ2-7,TRBD1,TGTGCCAGCAGTTTGGGAATCGACAGGGAAGGGTCCTACGAGCAGTACTTC,CASSLGIDREGSYEQYF
TRBV5-4,NA,TRBJ2-3,TRBD2,TGTGCCAGCAGCCAGGGGACTAGCGGGAGCGTGGGGGCAGATACGCAGTATTTT,CASSQGTSGSVGADTQYF
TRBV6-5,NA,TRBJ1-5,NA,TGTGCCAGCAGTTACATAGGGAGGCAGCCCCAGCATTTT,CASSYIGRQPQHF